This paragraph reports one TCR beta chain. This sample stems from a study of blood T cell repertoires in COVID-19. V lost 6 bases, J lost 2 bases, and 13 bases lay in between. CDR3 length equals 14 residues. In germline, CDR1 is MNHEY, CDR2 SVGAGI. Some clones are missing from TCRdb's copy, which holds only in-frame ones; the method was immunoSEQ multiplex PCR. Counted here are approximately 140,000 clones, approximately 86% occurring once; the ten biggest clones make up around 2.3%. This receptor was identified in a woman between 45 and 60 years old who had recovered from COVID-19. Source material: PBMCs or T cells enriched from blood (not recorded which). This chain joins TRBV6-5 and TRBJ1-2; tentative D call: TRBD1 (6 bases). CDR3 protein: CASRGPTGNYGYTF. CDR3 DNA sequence: TGTGCCAGCAGAGGACCAACAGGGAACTATGGCTACACCTTC.